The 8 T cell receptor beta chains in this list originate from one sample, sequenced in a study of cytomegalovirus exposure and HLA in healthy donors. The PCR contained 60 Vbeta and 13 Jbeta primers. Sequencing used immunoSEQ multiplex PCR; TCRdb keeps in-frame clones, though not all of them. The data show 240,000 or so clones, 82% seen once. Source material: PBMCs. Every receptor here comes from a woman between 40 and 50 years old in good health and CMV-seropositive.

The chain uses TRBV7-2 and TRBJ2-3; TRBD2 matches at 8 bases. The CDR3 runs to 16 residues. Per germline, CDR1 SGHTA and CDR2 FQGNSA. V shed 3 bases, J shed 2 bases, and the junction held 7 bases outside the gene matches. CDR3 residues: CASSFSILAATDTQYF. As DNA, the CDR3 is TGTGCCAGCAGCTTTAGTATACTAGCGGCCACAGATACGCAGTATTTT.

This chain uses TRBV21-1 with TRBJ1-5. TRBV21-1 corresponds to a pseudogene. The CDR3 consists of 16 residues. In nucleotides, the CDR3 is TGTGCCAGCAGCAAAGAGGAGGGCGGGAGCAATCAGCCCCAGCATTTT. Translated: CASSKEEGGSNQPQHF.

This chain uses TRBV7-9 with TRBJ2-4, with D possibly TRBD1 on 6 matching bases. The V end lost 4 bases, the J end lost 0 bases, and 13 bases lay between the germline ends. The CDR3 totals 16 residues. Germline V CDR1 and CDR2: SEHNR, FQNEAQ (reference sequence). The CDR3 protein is CASSWEDRTAKNIQYF. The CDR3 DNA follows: TGTGCCAGCAGCTGGGAAGACAGGACAGCCAAAAACATTCAGTACTTC.

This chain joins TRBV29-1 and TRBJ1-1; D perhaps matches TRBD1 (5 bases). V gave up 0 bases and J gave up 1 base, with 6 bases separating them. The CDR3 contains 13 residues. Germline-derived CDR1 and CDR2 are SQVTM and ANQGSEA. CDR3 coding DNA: TGCAGCGTTGAAGACGACAGGAACACTGAAGCTTTCTTT. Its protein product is CSVEDDRNTEAFF.

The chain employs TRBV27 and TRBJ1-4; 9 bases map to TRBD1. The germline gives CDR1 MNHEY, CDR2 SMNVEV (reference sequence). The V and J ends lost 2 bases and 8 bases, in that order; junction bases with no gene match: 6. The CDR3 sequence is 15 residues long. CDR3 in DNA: TGTGCCAGCAGTTTAGAGGGACAGGGTCGGGAAAAACTGTTTTTT. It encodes CASSLEGQGREKLFF.

The CDR3 region is CASSTSGFTDTQYF. Here the CDR3 DNA reads TGTGCCAGCAGCACTAGCGGTTTCACAGATACGCAGTATTTT. The rearrangement uses TRBV11-3 and TRBJ2-3; 8 bases are a match to TRBD2. V trimming: 5 bases; J trimming: 2 bases; junction bases outside the gene matches: 3. CDR3 length equals 14 residues. Looked up from germline, CDR1 is SGHNT and CDR2 is YENEEA.

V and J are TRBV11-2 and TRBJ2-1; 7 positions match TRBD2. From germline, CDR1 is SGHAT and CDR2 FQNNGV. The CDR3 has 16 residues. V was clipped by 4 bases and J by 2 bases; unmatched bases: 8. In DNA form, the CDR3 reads TGTGCCAGCAGCTCCCTGGGCGGGGGAGCCTACAATGAGCAGTTCTTC. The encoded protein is CASSSLGGGAYNEQFF.

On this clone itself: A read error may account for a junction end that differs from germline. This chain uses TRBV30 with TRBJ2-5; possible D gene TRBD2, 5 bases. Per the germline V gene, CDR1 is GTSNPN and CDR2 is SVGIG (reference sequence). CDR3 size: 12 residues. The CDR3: CARRGLEETQYF. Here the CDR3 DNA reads TGTGCCCGGAGAGGACTGGAAGAGACCCAGTACTTC.